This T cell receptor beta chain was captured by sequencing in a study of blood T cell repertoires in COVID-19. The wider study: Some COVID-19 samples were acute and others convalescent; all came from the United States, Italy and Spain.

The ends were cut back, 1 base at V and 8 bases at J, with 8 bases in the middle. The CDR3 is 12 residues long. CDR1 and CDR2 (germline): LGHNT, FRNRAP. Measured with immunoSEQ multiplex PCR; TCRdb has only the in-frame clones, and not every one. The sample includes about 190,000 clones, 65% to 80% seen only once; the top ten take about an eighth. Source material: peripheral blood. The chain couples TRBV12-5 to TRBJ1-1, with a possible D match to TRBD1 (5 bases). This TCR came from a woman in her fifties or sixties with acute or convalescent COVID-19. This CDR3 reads CASGLGGREAFF. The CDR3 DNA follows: TGTGCTAGTGGTTTGGGGGGGAGGGAAGCTTTCTTT. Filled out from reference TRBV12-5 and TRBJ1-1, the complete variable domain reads DARVTQTPRHKVTEMGQEVTMRCQPILGHNTVFWYRQTMMQGLELLAYFRNRAPLDDSGMPKDRFSAEMPDATLATLKIQPSEPRDSAVYFCASGLGGREAFFGQGTRLTVV.